The next 29 T cell receptor beta chains were all read from a single sample in a study of T cell repertoires in cytomegalovirus infection. Each CDR3 protein is one row after TCRdb ran MiXCR on the reads. Altogether approximately 500,000 distinct CDR3 sequences are present, approximately 25% being singletons, with the ten largest covering 13%. Sequenced material: PBMCs. These receptors were obtained from a human donor in good health (CMV status not recorded). Some clones in this sample may be carry-over from other donors' samples.

The rearrangement links TRBV6-1 to TRBJ2-1; 11 bases are shared with TRBD2. V lost 0 bases and J lost 0; bases outside the gene matches: 10. CDR1 and CDR2 from the germline V gene are MNHNS and SASEGT. This CDR3 contains 20 residues. The CDR3 nucleotides read TGTGCCAGCAGTGAAGCGTACCGTAGCGGGAGGGCCCTCTCCTACAATGAGCAGTTCTTC. Translation: CASSEAYRSGRALSYNEQFF.

This clonotype was recorded many times. The chain recombines TRBV7-8 with TRBJ1-1; D perhaps matches TRBD1 (6 bases). In germline, CDR1 is SGHVS, CDR2 FQNEAQ. V was trimmed by 2 bases and J by 6 bases, leaving 10 bases between them. The CDR3 consists of 13 residues. CDR3 DNA: TGTGCCAGCAGCTTAAACAGGGATCCTGAAGCTTTCTTT. As protein: CASSLNRDPEAFF.

At least ten counts were recorded for this clonotype. This chain connects TRBV7-7 to TRBJ2-1, with D unresolved. Germline assignment: CDR1 SSHAT and CDR2 FNYEAQ (reference sequence). The V and J ends lost 0 bases and 6 bases respectively, with 6 bases between them. This CDR3 has 13 amino acids. Written as DNA, the CDR3 is TGTGCCAGCAGCTTAGCGGACGGCAATGAGCAGTTCTTC. This encodes CASSLADGNEQFF. The full variable domain, in which reference TRBV7-7 and TRBJ2-1 provide the parts outside the CDR3, is GAGVSQSPRYKVTKRGQDVTLRCDPISSHATLYWYQQALGQGPEFLTYFNYEAQPDKSGLPSDRFSAERPEGSISTLTIQRTEQRDSAMYRCASSLADGNEQFFGPGTRLTVL.

The chain links TRBV28 to TRBJ2-2; 8 bases fit TRBD2. With 5 bases clipped from V and 3 bases from J, the junction kept 5 bases outside the gene matches. CDR1 is MDHEN, CDR2 SYDVKM, per germline. This CDR3 is 15 amino acids long. The CDR3 spells CASSRSGDYTGELFF. The DNA of the CDR3 is TGTGCCAGCAGTCGTAGCGGGGACTACACCGGGGAGCTGTTTTTT.

This clonotype was seen more than once but under ten times. V gene TRBV6-2 or TRBV6-3 combines with J gene TRBJ1-2; 9 bases line up with TRBD1. CDR1 and CDR2 (germline): MNHEY, SVGEGT. The CDR3 is 15 amino acids. V trimming: 5 bases; J trimming: 0 bases; junction bases outside the gene matches: 4. CDR3 bases: TGTGCCAGCAGTGACCGGACAGGGGCTAACTATGGCTACACCTTC. Amino acid sequence: CASSDRTGANYGYTF.

The V call is TRBV10-3, the J call TRBJ2-1; 14 nucleotides agree with TRBD2. CDR3 length: 16 amino acids. The trim removed 10 bases at V and 7 bases at J, leaving 12 bases unmatched. Per the germline V gene, CDR1 is ENHRY and CDR2 is SYGVKD. This chain's CDR3 is CANRGGLAGVGNEQFF. The CDR3 DNA is TGTGCCAACAGAGGGGGACTAGCGGGAGTAGGGAATGAGCAGTTCTTC.

Many counts were recorded for this clonotype. This chain uses TRBV4-1 with TRBJ1-2, with a possible D match to TRBD1 (6 bases). The V end was cut by 4 bases, the J end by 7 bases, with 16 bases between. This CDR3 comprises 14 residues. Germline CDR1 is MGHRA and CDR2 is YSYEKL. The DNA of the CDR3 is TGCGCCAGCAGCCCTGCCCCCGACAGGTCTGGCTACACCTTC. It codes for CASSPAPDRSGYTF.

This clonotype was seen a few times. V usage is TRBV7-9 and J usage is TRBJ2-5; D is possibly TRBD1 (7 bases). Trimming removed 11 bases from V and 6 bases from J, with 19 bases in between. The CDR3 is 13 residues long. Germline V gene lookup returns CDR1 SEHNR and CDR2 FQNEAQ (reference sequence). The CDR3 loop reads CASQQEGAKTQYF. Written as DNA, the CDR3 is TGTGCCTCGCAGCAGGAGGGGGCGAAGACCCAGTACTTC.

The CDR3 DNA is TGTGCCAGCTCACCGAGACAAGTTGATGGCTACACCTTC. Translating it yields CASSPRQVDGYTF. V usage is TRBV18 and J usage is TRBJ1-2; no clear D gene. This CDR3 is built from 13 residues. The V gene lost 3 bases and the J gene lost 6 bases, with 11 bases spanning the gap. The V gene's germline CDR1 is KGHSH and CDR2 LQKENI. Supplemented by reference TRBV18 and TRBJ1-2, the full variable domain reads NAGVMQNPRHLVRRRGQEARLRCSPMKGHSHVYWYRQLPEEGLKFMVYLQKENIIDESGMPKERFSAEFPKEGPSILRIQQVVRGDSAAYFCASSPRQVDGYTFGSGTRLTVV.

The genes are TRBV27 and TRBJ2-3; D remains unclear. The CDR3 length is 14 residues. Trimming removed 3 bases at V and 2 bases at J, with 9 bases between. Germline loops: CDR1 MNHEY, CDR2 SMNVEV (reference sequence). The DNA of the CDR3 is TGTGCCAGCAGTTTTGCCCCTATCACAGATACGCAGTATTTT. Translation gives CASSFAPITDTQYF.

This clonotype was seen many times. The gene calls are TRBV7-2 and TRBJ2-5; TRBD2 agrees at 7 bases. There are 15 residues in the CDR3. V trimming: 4 bases; J trimming: 3 bases; junction bases outside the gene matches: 8. Germline CDR1 and CDR2: SGHTA and FQGNSA. This CDR3 reads CASSSQSAGEETQYF. The CDR3 DNA sequence: TGTGCCAGCAGCTCACAGTCCGCGGGGGAAGAGACCCAGTACTTC.

The chain employs TRBV6-5 and TRBJ2-1, with 9 bases that match TRBD2. CDR1 and CDR2 from the germline V gene are MNHEY and SVGAGI. The CDR3 is 15 amino acids. Trimming at V came to 4 bases and at J to 7 bases, leaving 8 bases not matched to a gene. The CDR3 loop is CASSFAGGPRNEQFF. CDR3 bases: TGTGCCAGCAGTTTTGCGGGAGGGCCTAGGAATGAGCAGTTCTTC.

This clonotype appeared many times. The chain joins TRBV7-2 to TRBJ2-5; D unclear. This CDR3 region has 14 residues. With 4 bases removed from V and 4 bases from J, the gap between germline ends came to 13 bases. Germline CDR1 is SGHTA and CDR2 is FQGNSA. The CDR3 DNA follows: TGTGCCAGCAGCTCACCCAGCTCGGGAGAGACCCAGTACTTC. It codes for CASSSPSSGETQYF.

This clonotype was seen at least ten times. The rearrangement links TRBV7-6 to TRBJ1-2, with unresolved D. Trimming removed 0 bases at V and 6 bases at J, with 8 bases between. Germline CDR1 reads SGHVS; CDR2 reads FNYEAQ. There are 13 residues in the CDR3. DNA of the CDR3: TGTGCCAGCAGCTTAGCACTATCTGATGGCTACACCTTC. It yields the protein CASSLALSDGYTF.

V usage is TRBV19 and J usage is TRBJ1-1; D gene ambiguous. The V end was cut by 3 bases, the J end by 5 bases, with 13 bases between. The germline CDR1 and CDR2 sequences are LNHDA and SQIVND (reference sequence). This CDR3 is built from 14 residues. Here the CDR3 reads CASSMAPGRTEAFF. The CDR3 region has the DNA TGTGCCAGTAGTATGGCCCCTGGCCGGACTGAAGCTTTCTTT.

This clonotype occurred a few times. The gene calls are TRBV18 and TRBJ2-3; D call uncertain. With 2 bases removed from V and 1 base from J, the gap between germline ends came to 7 bases. Germline V gives CDR1 KGHSH, CDR2 LQKENI. CDR3 length equals 14 residues. The chain's CDR3 is CASSPSAGTDTQYF. Here the CDR3 DNA reads TGTGCCAGCTCACCAAGCGCAGGCACAGATACGCAGTATTTT. The full variable domain, rest sourced from reference TRBV18 and TRBJ2-3, is NAGVMQNPRHLVRRRGQEARLRCSPMKGHSHVYWYRQLPEEGLKFMVYLQKENIIDESGMPKERFSAEFPKEGPSILRIQQVVRGDSAAYFCASSPSAGTDTQYFGPGTRLTVL.

This clonotype was detected ten times or more. The chain couples TRBV7-2 to TRBJ1-1; no reliable D call. Trimming pared 2 bases from V and 8 bases from J, leaving 12 bases between. This CDR3 is built from 13 residues. Germline V lookup: CDR1 SGHTA, CDR2 FQGNSA. The CDR3 here is CASSLRATAEAFF. The CDR3 region has the DNA TGTGCCAGCAGCTTAAGGGCGACGGCAGAAGCTTTCTTT.

The CDR3, as DNA: TGTGCCAGCAGCTTTGAGCGGGTCACCTACAATGAGCAGTTCTTC. The encoded protein is CASSFERVTYNEQFF. V and J are TRBV7-8 and TRBJ2-1, with TRBD2 as a possible D gene (6 bases). The length of the CDR3 is 15 residues. V lost 3 bases and J lost 2, with 11 bases in between. Germline V gene sequence: CDR1 SGHVS, CDR2 FQNEAQ.

This clonotype was counted only a few times. This chain uses TRBV6-1 with TRBJ2-7; D perhaps matches TRBD2 (6 bases). The CDR3 is made up of 14 amino acids. V gave up 7 bases and J gave up 2 bases, with 15 bases separating them. Germline V lookup: CDR1 MNHNS, CDR2 SASEGT. The DNA of the CDR3 is TGTGCCAGCATCTCCGGGACTTCTGCCTACGAGCAGTACTTC. As protein: CASISGTSAYEQYF.

This clonotype was counted a few times. The chain carries TRBV18 and TRBJ1-2; no firm D call. The CDR3 has 16 residues. V was cut by 1 base and J by 7 bases, with 19 bases left in between. Germline loops: CDR1 KGHSH, CDR2 LQKENI. DNA for the CDR3: TGTGCCAGCTCACCACTCGGCGAAGGTACTGTTACTGGCTACACCTTC. This encodes CASSPLGEGTVTGYTF.

V gene TRBV18 combines with J gene TRBJ2-5; 7 bases are shared with TRBD2. This CDR3 is 13 amino acids long. The junction had 8 bases not matched to a gene; V was cut back by 8 bases and J by 5 bases. Germline V gives CDR1 KGHSH, CDR2 LQKENI. The CDR3 loop reads CASTGGREETQYF. The CDR3 nucleotides read TGTGCCAGCACGGGAGGTAGAGAGGAGACCCAGTACTTC. Based on the CDR3 plus reference TRBV18 and TRBJ2-5, the full variable domain is NAGVMQNPRHLVRRRGQEARLRCSPMKGHSHVYWYRQLPEEGLKFMVYLQKENIIDESGMPKERFSAEFPKEGPSILRIQQVVRGDSAAYFCASTGGREETQYFGPGTRLLVL.

This clonotype occurred a few times. The rearrangement joins TRBV19 to TRBJ1-5; 7 nucleotides align to TRBD1. Germline CDR1 and CDR2: LNHDA and SQIVND (reference sequence). V trimming: 10 bases; J trimming: 4 bases; junction bases outside the gene matches: 7. This CDR3 is built from 13 residues. CDR3 sequence (DNA): TGTGCCACAGACCGGGACAGAAATCAGCCCCAGCATTTT. It is translated as CATDRDRNQPQHF.

This clonotype appeared many times. J is TRBJ2-5 and V is TRBV7-2; D remains unclear. Germline V gene data show CDR1 as SGHTA and CDR2 as FQGNSA. CDR3 size: 14 residues. The ends were cut back, 1 base at V and 2 bases at J, with 8 bases in the middle. The CDR3 loop reads CASSLGYPQETQYF. DNA of the CDR3: TGTGCCAGCAGCTTAGGCTACCCACAAGAGACCCAGTACTTC. Based on the CDR3 plus reference TRBV7-2 and TRBJ2-5, the full variable domain is GAGVSQSPSNKVTEKGKDVELRCDPISGHTALYWYRQSLGQGLEFLIYFQGNSAPDKSGLPSDRFSAERTGGSVSTLTIQRTQQEDSAVYLCASSLGYPQETQYFGPGTRLLVL.

This clonotype was counted once. The V gene is TRBV20-1, the J gene TRBJ2-7; D possibly uses TRBD1 or TRBD2 (5 bases each). This CDR3 is built from 14 residues. The V end lost 0 bases, the J end lost 2 bases, and 11 bases lay between the germline ends. Germline V gives CDR1 DFQATT, CDR2 SNEGSKA (reference sequence). CDR3 in DNA: TGCAGTGCTAGAGAACGGGAAGGGGCCTACGAGCAGTACTTC. Residues: CSAREREGAYEQYF.

CDR3 amino acids: CSALPLGQGYGEQYF. The DNA for the CDR3 is TGCAGTGCTCTCCCTCTGGGGCAGGGGTACGGCGAGCAGTACTTC. The chain recombines TRBV20-1 with TRBJ2-7; weak D call: TRBD1 (6 bases). The CDR3 has 15 amino acids. V was clipped by 5 bases and J by 6 bases, with 23 bases between them. CDR1 and CDR2 from the germline V gene are DFQATT and SNEGSKA (reference sequence).

The gene calls are TRBV7-9 and TRBJ2-3; D is undetermined. Germline assignment: CDR1 SEHNR and CDR2 FQNEAQ (reference sequence). V was trimmed by 7 bases and J by 5 bases, leaving 10 bases between them. This CDR3 comprises 12 residues. The CDR3 DNA reads TGTGCCAGCACCCTTCTTGGAGATACGCAGTATTTT. Its translation: CASTLLGDTQYF.

This clonotype was found a few times. The chain recombines TRBV12-3 or TRBV12-4 with TRBJ2-5, with D unresolved. The CDR3 has 14 residues. Trimming removed 6 bases at V and 4 bases at J, with 15 bases between. The CDR3 region has the DNA TGTGCCAGCAGCAACCTTGGGGTACGAGAGACCCAGTACTTC. This gives the protein CASSNLGVRETQYF.

The chain is built from TRBV30 and TRBJ2-1; 7 bases are shared with TRBD2. The CDR3 covers 13 residues. Germline V gene sequence: CDR1 GTSNPN, CDR2 SVGIG (reference sequence). V was pared by 7 bases and J by 9 bases, with 12 bases of the junction left unmatched. CDR3: CASSAGVYAEQFF. For the CDR3, the DNA is TGTGCCTCGTCGGCGGGAGTTTATGCTGAGCAGTTCTTC.

This chain uses TRBV7-9 with TRBJ2-5; 8 bases align to TRBD2. The CDR3 totals 16 residues. Trimming took 6 bases from V and 1 from J; bases not matched to a gene: 10. CDR1 is SEHNR and CDR2 is FQNEAQ in the germline V gene (reference sequence). The CDR3 region has the DNA TGTGCCAGCAGTTCACCACTAGCGGAGGTCCAAGAGACCCAGTACTTC. It codes for CASSSPLAEVQETQYF.